Shown below are 14 T cell receptor beta chains from a single sample sequenced in a study of shared clonotypes between healthy human individuals. Clones were read by immunoSEQ multiplex PCR, and TCRdb kept only the in-frame ones, dropping some. The table includes 1,500,000 or so clones, less than 99% detected once. The sample comprised naive CD4+ T cells sorted from blood. As to subset: CD45RA+ positively selected. The receptor source for this set is a man aged 25-45 years in good health.

The chain links TRBV7-9 to TRBJ2-5; TRBD2 matches at 9 bases. Germline trimming cut 3 bases from V and 4 bases from J; bases unmatched to any gene: 0. Germline V gives CDR1 SEHNR, CDR2 FQNEAQ (reference sequence). The CDR3 is made up of 13 amino acids. The CDR3 is CASSFSGRETQYF. The CDR3 nucleotides are TGTGCCAGCAGCTTTAGCGGGAGAGAGACCCAGTACTTC.

This rearrangement joins TRBV5-5 to TRBJ2-3, with 8 positions matching TRBD1. The trim removed 4 bases at V and 4 bases at J, leaving 8 bases unmatched. The CDR3 spans 15 residues. CDR1 is SGHKS and CDR2 is YYEKEE in the germline V gene (reference sequence). The CDR3 DNA reads as TGTGCCAGCAGCCCTGGGACAGGTAGAGCAGATACGCAGTATTTT. Its translation: CASSPGTGRADTQYF.

The chain couples TRBV7-8 to TRBJ2-3; 11 nucleotides line up with TRBD2. The trim removed 1 base at V and 4 bases at J, leaving 4 bases unmatched. From germline, CDR1 is SGHVS and CDR2 FQNEAQ. The CDR3 sequence is 16 residues long. Here the CDR3 reads CASSLGLAGGSDTQYF. The CDR3 DNA sequence: TGTGCCAGCAGCTTAGGGCTAGCGGGAGGATCAGATACGCAGTATTTT. The full variable domain, in which reference TRBV7-8 and TRBJ2-3 provide the parts outside the CDR3, is GAGVSQSPRYKVAKRGQDVALRCDPISGHVSLFWYQQALGQGPEFLTYFQNEAQLDKSGLPSDRFFAERPEGSVSTLKIQRTQQEDSAVYLCASSLGLAGGSDTQYFGPGTRLTVL.

This chain connects TRBV28 to TRBJ2-7; 8 bases are a match to TRBD1. The CDR3 is 15 amino acids. V lost 3 bases, J lost 5 bases, and 9 bases stayed unmatched. The germline V gene encodes CDR1 MDHEN and CDR2 SYDVKM. The CDR3 DNA sequence: TGTGCCAGCAGTTTGAGGCAGGGGGCGATCAACGAGCAGTACTTC. Translated: CASSLRQGAINEQYF.

The rearrangement joins TRBV12-5 to TRBJ2-7, with 8 bases that match TRBD1. V shed 2 bases and J 2 bases; nucleotides not matched to a gene: 8. This CDR3 has 16 amino acids. The germline gives CDR1 LGHNT, CDR2 FRNRAP. The CDR3 sequence: CASGLIVGTGPYEQYF. CDR3 coding DNA: TGTGCTAGTGGTTTGATAGTCGGGACAGGTCCCTACGAGCAGTACTTC.

This rearrangement joins TRBV18 to TRBJ2-5; D is perhaps TRBD1 (6 bases). Germline CDR1 reads KGHSH; CDR2 reads LQKENI. The CDR3 consists of 15 residues. Trimming removed 3 bases at V and 1 base at J, with 12 bases between. CDR3 sequence reads: CASSPGTDSQETQYF. The CDR3 DNA is TGTGCCAGCTCACCCGGGACGGACAGCCAAGAGACCCAGTACTTC. Filled out from reference TRBV18 and TRBJ2-5, the complete variable domain reads NAGVMQNPRHLVRRRGQEARLRCSPMKGHSHVYWYRQLPEEGLKFMVYLQKENIIDESGMPKERFSAEFPKEGPSILRIQQVVRGDSAAYFCASSPGTDSQETQYFGPGTRLLVL.

The chain is built from TRBV14 and TRBJ1-2; tentative D call: TRBD1 (6 bases). The CDR3 runs 12 residues. Germline CDR1 and CDR2: SGHDN and FVKESK. Trimming removed 1 base from V and 13 bases from J, with 13 bases in between. CDR3 in amino acids: CASSQGASTGTF. The CDR3, as DNA: TGTGCCAGCAGCCAAGGGGCATCGACAGGCACCTTC.

This sequence joins TRBV29-1 and TRBJ2-2, with TRBD1 matching 12 bases. This CDR3 spans 16 amino acids. Trimming cost V 6 bases and J 4 bases; bases outside gene matches: 9. Germline V gives CDR1 SQVTM, CDR2 ANQGSEA. CDR3 nucleotide sequence: TGCAGCGTCGGCCGGGACAGGGGGCCTTTCACCGGGGAGCTGTTTTTT. Amino acid sequence: CSVGRDRGPFTGELFF.

For this clone: One end of the junction varies from germline; a read error may be responsible. The genes are TRBV7-9 and TRBJ1-1; D may be TRBD1 (5 bases). The CDR3 loop spans 10 amino acids. Germline V lookup: CDR1 SEHNR, CDR2 FQNEAQ (reference sequence). This CDR3 is CASSSGTADF. The CDR3 bases are TGTGCCAGCTCCTCCGGGACGGCTGACTTT.

The CDR3 DNA reads as TGTGCCAGCAGCGTAGATCCGTACCATGCTGGTGAAGCTTTCTTT. Translating it yields CASSVDPYHAGEAFF. The genes are TRBV9 and TRBJ1-1; the D is unclear. The CDR3 runs 15 residues. With 0 bases removed from V and 7 bases from J, the gap between germline ends came to 16 bases. Germline V CDR1 and CDR2: SGDLS, YYNGEE. The full variable domain, in which reference TRBV9 and TRBJ1-1 provide the parts outside the CDR3, is DSGVTQTPKHLITATGQRVTLRCSPRSGDLSVYWYQQSLDQGLQFLIQYYNGEERAKGNILERFSAQQFPDLHSELNLSSLELGDSALYFCASSVDPYHAGEAFFGQGTRLTVV.

This chain links TRBV6-6 with TRBJ2-2; the D gene could be TRBD1 or TRBD2 (5 bases each). V was cut by 8 bases and J by 4 bases, with 17 bases left in between. The germline V gene has CDR1 MNHNY and CDR2 SVGAGI (reference sequence). The CDR3 has 15 residues. CDR3 sequence reads: CASASGRSGTGELFF. CDR3 nucleotide sequence: TGTGCCAGCGCCTCAGGGAGATCGGGCACCGGGGAGCTGTTTTTT.

The gene calls are TRBV28 and TRBJ2-1, with TRBD1 identical over 7 bases. The CDR3 contains 15 residues. Germline lookup yields CDR1 MDHEN and CDR2 SYDVKM. V shed 6 bases, J shed 4 bases, and the junction held 9 bases outside the gene matches. The CDR3 region has the DNA TGTGCCAGCAGCCTCCCAGGGGGACGGTACAATGAGCAGTTCTTC. Translating gives CASSLPGGRYNEQFF.

J is TRBJ2-1 and V is TRBV25-1; 9 bases align to TRBD2. Germline V gives CDR1 MGHDK, CDR2 SYGVNS. The V gene end was trimmed by 0 bases and the J gene end by 4 bases; junction bases not matched to a gene: 7. This CDR3 has 17 amino acids. The DNA of the CDR3 is TGTGCCAGCAGTGAATATAGGCTAGCGGGGCCATACAATGAGCAGTTCTTC. This gives the protein CASSEYRLAGPYNEQFF.

The rearrangement links TRBV29-1 to TRBJ1-2; D is ambiguous. CDR1 SQVTM and CDR2 ANQGSEA come from the germline V gene. The CDR3 totals 11 residues. V lost 4 bases and J 3 bases, leaving 6 bases between the germline ends. CDR3 residues: CSVAGYYGYTF. As DNA, the CDR3 is TGCAGCGTTGCGGGGTACTATGGCTACACCTTC.